The following is a T cell receptor (beta chain) sequence with its context. This sample was taken from a study of blood T cell repertoires in COVID-19. Overall study context: T cells, B-cell-depleted T cells, or PBMCs supplied cDNA or gDNA.

The germline V gene encodes CDR1 SNHLY and CDR2 FYNNEI. The CDR3 has 16 amino acids. V lost 6 bases, J lost 4 bases, and 11 bases stayed unmatched. As processed by the authors: Estimation of nucleated cell counts relied on the amplification of reference gene primers. Sequenced by immunoSEQ multiplex PCR; TCRdb stores in-frame clones only, minus some. The D gene and trimming were derived from the DNA, and the V and J assignments and clone size from that table. The table includes about 140,000 clones, roughly 90% detected once. This receptor was obtained from a man aged 45-65 years with active or convalescent COVID-19. This rearrangement joins TRBV2 to TRBJ2-1, with 8 bases lining up with TRBD1. The sample comprised peripheral blood. The CDR3, as DNA: TGTGCCAGCAGCACTCCGGACAGGGCCCGATACAATGAGCAGTTCTTC. It encodes CASSTPDRARYNEQFF. Looking up the rest from reference TRBV2 and TRBJ2-1 gives the full variable domain: EPEVTQTPSHQVTQMGQEVILRCVPISNHLYFYWYRQILGQKVEFLVSFYNNEISEKSEIFDDQFSVERPDGSNFTLKIRSTKLEDSAMYFCASSTPDRARYNEQFFGPGTRLTVL.